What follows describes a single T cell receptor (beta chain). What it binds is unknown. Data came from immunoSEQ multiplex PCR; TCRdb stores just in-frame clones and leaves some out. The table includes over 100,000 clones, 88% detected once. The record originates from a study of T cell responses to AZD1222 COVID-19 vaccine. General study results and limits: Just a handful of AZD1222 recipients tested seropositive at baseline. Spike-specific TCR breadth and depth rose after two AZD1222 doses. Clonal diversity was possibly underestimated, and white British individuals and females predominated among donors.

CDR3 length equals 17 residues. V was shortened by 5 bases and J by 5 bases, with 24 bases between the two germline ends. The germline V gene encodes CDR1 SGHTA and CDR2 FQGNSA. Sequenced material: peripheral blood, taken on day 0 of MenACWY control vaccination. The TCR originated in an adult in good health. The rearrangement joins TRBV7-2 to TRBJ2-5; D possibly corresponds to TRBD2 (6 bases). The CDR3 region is CASSEPASVSRVETQYF. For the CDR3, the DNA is TGTGCCAGCAGCGAACCAGCTAGCGTATCCCGTGTGGAGACCCAGTACTTC.